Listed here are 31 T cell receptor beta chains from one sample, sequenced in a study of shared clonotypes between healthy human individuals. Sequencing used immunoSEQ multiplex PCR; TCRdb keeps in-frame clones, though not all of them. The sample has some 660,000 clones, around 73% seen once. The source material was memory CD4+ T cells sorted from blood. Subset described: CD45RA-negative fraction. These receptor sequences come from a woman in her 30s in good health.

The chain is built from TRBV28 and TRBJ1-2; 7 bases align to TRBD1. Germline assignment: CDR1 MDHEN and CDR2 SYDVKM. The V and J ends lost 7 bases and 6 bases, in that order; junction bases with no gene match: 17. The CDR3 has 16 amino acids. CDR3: CASTPVAARGVDGYTF. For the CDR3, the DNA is TGTGCCAGCACCCCCGTCGCCGCCAGGGGGGTGGATGGCTACACCTTC.

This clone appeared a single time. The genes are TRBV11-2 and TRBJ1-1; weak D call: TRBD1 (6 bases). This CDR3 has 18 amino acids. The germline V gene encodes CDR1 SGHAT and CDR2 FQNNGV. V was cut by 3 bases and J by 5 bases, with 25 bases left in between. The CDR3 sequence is CASSFGTTGPFKRTEAFF. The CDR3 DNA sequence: TGTGCCAGCAGCTTTGGGACGACAGGACCGTTCAAGAGGACTGAAGCTTTCTTT.

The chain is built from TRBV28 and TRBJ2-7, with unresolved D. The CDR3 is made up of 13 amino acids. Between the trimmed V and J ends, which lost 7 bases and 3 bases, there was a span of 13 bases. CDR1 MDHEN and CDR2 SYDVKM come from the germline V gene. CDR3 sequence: CASTLPGNYEQYF. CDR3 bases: TGTGCCAGCACCCTGCCTGGGAACTACGAGCAGTACTTC. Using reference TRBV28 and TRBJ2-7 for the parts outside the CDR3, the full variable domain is DVKVTQSSRYLVKRTGEKVFLECVQDMDHENMFWYRQDPGLGLRLIYFSYDVKMKEKGDIPEGYSVSREKKERFSLILESASTNQTSMYLCASTLPGNYEQYFGPGTRLTVT.

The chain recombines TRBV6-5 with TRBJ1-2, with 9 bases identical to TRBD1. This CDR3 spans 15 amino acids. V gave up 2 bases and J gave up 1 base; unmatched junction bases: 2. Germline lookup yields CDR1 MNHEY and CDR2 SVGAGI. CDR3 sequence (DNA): TGTGCCAGCAGTTACGGGACAGGGCTTAACTATGGCTACACCTTC. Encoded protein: CASSYGTGLNYGYTF.

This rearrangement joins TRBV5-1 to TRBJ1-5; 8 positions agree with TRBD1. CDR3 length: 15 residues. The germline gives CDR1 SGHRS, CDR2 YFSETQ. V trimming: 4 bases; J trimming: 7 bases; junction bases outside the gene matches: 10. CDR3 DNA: TGCGCCAGCAGCCCCGCAGGGGGCGGGTACCAGCCCCAGCATTTT. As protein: CASSPAGGGYQPQHF.

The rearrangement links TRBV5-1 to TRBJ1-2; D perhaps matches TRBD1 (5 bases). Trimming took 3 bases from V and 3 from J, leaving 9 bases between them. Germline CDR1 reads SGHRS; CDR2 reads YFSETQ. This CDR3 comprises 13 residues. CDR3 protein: CASSSGTDYGYTF. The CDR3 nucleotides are TGCGCCAGCAGCTCCGGGACCGACTATGGCTACACCTTC.

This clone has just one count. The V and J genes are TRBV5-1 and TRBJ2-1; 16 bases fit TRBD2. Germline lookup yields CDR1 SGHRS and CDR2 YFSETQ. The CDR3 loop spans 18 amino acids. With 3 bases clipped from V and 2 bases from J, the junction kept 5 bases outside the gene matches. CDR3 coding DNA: TGCGCCAGCAGCTCGGGACTAGCGGGAGGGAATGCCTACAATGAGCAGTTCTTC. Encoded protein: CASSSGLAGGNAYNEQFF. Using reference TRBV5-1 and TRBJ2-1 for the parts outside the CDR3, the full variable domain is KAGVTQTPRYLIKTRGQQVTLSCSPISGHRSVSWYQQTPGQGLQFLFEYFSETQRNKGNFPGRFSGRQFSNSRSEMNVSTLELGDSALYLCASSSGLAGGNAYNEQFFGPGTRLTVL.

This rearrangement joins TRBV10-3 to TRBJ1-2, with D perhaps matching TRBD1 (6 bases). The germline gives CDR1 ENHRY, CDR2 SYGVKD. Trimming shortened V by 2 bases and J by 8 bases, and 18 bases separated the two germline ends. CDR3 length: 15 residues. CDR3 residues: CAISEGQTGVRGYTF. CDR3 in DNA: TGTGCCATCAGTGAGGGACAGACGGGCGTGCGCGGCTACACCTTC.

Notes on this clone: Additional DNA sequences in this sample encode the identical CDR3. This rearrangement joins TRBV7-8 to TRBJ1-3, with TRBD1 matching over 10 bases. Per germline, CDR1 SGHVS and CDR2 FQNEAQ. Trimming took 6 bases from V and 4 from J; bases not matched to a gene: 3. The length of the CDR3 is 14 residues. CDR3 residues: CASSRQGAGNTIYF. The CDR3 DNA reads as TGTGCCAGCAGTAGACAGGGGGCCGGAAACACCATATATTTT.

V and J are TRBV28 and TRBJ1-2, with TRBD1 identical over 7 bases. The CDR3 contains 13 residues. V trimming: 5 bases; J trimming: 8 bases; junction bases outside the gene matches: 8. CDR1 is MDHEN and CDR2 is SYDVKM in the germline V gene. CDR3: CASSRGQRMGYTF. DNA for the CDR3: TGTGCCAGCAGTAGGGGACAGCGAATGGGCTACACCTTC.

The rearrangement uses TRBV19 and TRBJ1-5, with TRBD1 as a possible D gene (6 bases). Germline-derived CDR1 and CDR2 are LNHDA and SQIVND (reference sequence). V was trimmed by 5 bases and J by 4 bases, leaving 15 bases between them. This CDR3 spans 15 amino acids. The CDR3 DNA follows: TGTGCCAGTAGTTCGAAGGGGGGGGGAAATCAGCCCCAGCATTTT. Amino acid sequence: CASSSKGGGNQPQHF.

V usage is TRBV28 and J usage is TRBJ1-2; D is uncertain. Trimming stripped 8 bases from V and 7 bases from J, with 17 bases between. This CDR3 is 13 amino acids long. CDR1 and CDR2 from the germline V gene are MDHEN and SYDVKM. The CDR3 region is CASGVQRSSGYTF. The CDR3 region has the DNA TGTGCCAGCGGGGTACAGAGGTCCTCTGGCTACACCTTC.

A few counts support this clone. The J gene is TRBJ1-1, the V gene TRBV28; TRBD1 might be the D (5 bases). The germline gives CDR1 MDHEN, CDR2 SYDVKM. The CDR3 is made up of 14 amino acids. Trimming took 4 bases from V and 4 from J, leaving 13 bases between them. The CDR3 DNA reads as TGTGCCAGCAGTTCGGGCAGCGGGGGCACTGAAGCTTTCTTT. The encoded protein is CASSSGSGGTEAFF.

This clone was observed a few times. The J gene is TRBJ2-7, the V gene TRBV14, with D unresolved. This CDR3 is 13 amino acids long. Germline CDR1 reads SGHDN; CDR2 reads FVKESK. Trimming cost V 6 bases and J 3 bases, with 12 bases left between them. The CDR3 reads CASSYHAVYEQYF. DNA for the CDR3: TGTGCCAGCAGTTATCATGCCGTCTACGAGCAGTACTTC.

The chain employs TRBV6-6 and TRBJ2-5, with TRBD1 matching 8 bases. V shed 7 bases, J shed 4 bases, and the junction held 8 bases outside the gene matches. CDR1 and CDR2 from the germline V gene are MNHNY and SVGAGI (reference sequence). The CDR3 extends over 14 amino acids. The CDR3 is CASTDRGSGETQYF. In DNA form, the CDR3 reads TGTGCCAGCACCGACAGGGGAAGTGGAGAGACCCAGTACTTC.

In DNA, the CDR3 is TGTGCCAGCAGCTTAACGACAGGGGAGGGGACTGAAGCTTTCTTT. Residues: CASSLTTGEGTEAFF. This rearrangement joins TRBV7-8 to TRBJ1-1, with 8 nucleotides matching TRBD1. From germline, CDR1 is SGHVS and CDR2 FQNEAQ. CDR3 length: 15 amino acids. V trimming: 2 bases; J trimming: 5 bases; junction bases outside the gene matches: 7.

CDR3 coding DNA: TGCGCCAGCAGCCGATCAGGGGACCTTACCTACAATGAGCAGTTCTTC. As protein: CASSRSGDLTYNEQFF. V is TRBV5-1 and J is TRBJ2-1; a possible D gene is TRBD1 (6 bases). This CDR3 spans 16 amino acids. V lost 4 bases to trimming and J lost 2 bases, with 16 bases between them. Germline V gives CDR1 SGHRS, CDR2 YFSETQ.

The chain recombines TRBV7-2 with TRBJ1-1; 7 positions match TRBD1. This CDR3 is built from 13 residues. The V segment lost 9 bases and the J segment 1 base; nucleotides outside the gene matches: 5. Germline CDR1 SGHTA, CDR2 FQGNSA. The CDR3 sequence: CARKDRRNTEAFF. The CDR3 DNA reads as TGTGCCAGGAAGGACAGGAGGAACACTGAAGCTTTCTTT.

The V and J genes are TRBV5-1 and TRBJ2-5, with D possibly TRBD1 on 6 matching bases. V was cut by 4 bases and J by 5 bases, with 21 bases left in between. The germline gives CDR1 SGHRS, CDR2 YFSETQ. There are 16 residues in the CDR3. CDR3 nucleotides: TGCGCCAGCAGCCCAGAATCGGGACAAACTTGGGAGACCCAGTACTTC. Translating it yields CASSPESGQTWETQYF.

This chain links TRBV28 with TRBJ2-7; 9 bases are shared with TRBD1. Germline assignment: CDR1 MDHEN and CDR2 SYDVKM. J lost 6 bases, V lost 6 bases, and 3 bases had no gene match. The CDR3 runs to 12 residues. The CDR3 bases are TGTGCCAGCAGGAAGGGACAGGGCGAGCAGTACTTC. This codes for CASRKGQGEQYF.

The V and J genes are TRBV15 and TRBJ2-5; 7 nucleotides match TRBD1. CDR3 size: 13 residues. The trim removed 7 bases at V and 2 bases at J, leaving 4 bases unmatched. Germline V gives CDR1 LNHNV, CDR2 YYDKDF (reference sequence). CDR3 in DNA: TGTGCCACCAAAGACAGGGAGCAAGAGACCCAGTACTTC. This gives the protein CATKDREQETQYF.

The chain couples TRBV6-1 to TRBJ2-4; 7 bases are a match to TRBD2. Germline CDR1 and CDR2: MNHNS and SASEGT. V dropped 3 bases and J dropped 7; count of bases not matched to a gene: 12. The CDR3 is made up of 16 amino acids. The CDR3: CASSDDSGRGGNIQYF. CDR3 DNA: TGTGCCAGCAGTGATGACTCAGGGAGGGGAGGGAACATTCAGTACTTC.

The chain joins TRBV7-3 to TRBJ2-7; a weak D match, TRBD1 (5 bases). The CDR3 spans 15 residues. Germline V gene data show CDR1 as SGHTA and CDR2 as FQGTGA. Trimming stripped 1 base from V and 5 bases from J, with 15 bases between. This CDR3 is CASSLKAGSSHEQYF. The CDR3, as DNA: TGTGCCAGCAGCTTAAAGGCAGGGTCTTCCCACGAGCAGTACTTC.

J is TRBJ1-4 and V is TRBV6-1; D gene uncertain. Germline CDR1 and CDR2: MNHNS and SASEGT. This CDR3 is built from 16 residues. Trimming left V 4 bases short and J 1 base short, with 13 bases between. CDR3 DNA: TGTGCCAGCAGTGGACGACCACGGGGAACTAATGAAAAACTGTTTTTT. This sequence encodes CASSGRPRGTNEKLFF.

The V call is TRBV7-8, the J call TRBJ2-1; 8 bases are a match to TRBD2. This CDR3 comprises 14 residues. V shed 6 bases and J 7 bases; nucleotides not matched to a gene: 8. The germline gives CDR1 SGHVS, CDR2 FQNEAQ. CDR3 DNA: TGTGCCAGCAGGACGGGACTAGGTGGGAATGAGCAGTTCTTC. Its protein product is CASRTGLGGNEQFF.

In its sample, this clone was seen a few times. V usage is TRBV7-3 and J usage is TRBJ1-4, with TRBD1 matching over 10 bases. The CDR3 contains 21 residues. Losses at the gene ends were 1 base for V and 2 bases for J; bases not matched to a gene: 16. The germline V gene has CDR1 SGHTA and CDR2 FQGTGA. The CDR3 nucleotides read TGTGCCAGCAGCTTAAACCGCATAAGGACAGGGGGACTGGCGACTAATGAAAAACTGTTTTTT. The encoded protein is CASSLNRIRTGGLATNEKLFF. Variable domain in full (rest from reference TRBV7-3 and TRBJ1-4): GAGVSQTPSNKVTEKGKYVELRCDPISGHTALYWYRQSLGQGPEFLIYFQGTGAADDSGLPNDRFFAVRPEGSVSTLKIQRTERGDSAVYLCASSLNRIRTGGLATNEKLFFGSGTQLSVL.

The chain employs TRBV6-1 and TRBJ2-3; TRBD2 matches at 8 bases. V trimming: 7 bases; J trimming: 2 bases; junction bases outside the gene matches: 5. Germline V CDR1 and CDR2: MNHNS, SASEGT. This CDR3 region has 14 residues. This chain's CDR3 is CASKRELFTDTQYF. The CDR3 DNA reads TGTGCCAGCAAGCGGGAGTTGTTCACAGATACGCAGTATTTT.

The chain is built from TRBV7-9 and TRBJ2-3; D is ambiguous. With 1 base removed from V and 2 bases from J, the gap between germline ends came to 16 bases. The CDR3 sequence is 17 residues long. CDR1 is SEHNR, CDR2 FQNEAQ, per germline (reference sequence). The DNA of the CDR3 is TGTGCCAGCAGCTTAGTCGTACAAACGACTTACACAGATACGCAGTATTTT. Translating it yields CASSLVVQTTYTDTQYF.

This CDR3 reads CASSQDRGTAYGYTF. The CDR3 DNA reads TGCGCCAGCAGCCAAGATCGTGGCACAGCCTATGGCTACACCTTC. V gene TRBV4-1 combines with J gene TRBJ1-2; D remains ambiguous. The CDR3 loop spans 15 amino acids. V shed 0 bases and J shed 4 bases, with 12 bases lying between them. The germline V gene has CDR1 MGHRA and CDR2 YSYEKL.

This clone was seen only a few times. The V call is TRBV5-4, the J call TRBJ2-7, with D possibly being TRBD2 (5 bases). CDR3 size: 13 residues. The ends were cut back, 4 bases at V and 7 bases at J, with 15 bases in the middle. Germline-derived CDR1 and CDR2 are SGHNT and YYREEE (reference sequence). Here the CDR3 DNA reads TGTGCCAGCAGCCCGGCAGAGGGAGAAGAGCAGTACTTC. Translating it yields CASSPAEGEEQYF.

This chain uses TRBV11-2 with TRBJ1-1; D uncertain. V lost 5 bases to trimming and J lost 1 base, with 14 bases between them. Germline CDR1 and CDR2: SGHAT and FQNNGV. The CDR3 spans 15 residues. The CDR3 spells CASSPSIGRNTEAFF. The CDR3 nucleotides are TGTGCCAGCAGCCCCTCGATAGGTAGGAACACTGAAGCTTTCTTT.